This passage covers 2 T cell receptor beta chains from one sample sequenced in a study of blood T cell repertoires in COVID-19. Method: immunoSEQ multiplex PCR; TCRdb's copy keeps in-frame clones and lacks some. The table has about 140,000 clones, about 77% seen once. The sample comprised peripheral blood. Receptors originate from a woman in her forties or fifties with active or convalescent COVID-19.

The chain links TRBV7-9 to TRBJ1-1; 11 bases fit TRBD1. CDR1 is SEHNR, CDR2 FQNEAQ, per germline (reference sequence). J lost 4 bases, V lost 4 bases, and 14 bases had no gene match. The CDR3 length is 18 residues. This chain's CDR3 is CASSSWGGQGAAGTEAFF. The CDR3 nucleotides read TGTGCCAGCAGCTCCTGGGGCGGACAGGGGGCAGCTGGCACTGAAGCTTTCTTT.

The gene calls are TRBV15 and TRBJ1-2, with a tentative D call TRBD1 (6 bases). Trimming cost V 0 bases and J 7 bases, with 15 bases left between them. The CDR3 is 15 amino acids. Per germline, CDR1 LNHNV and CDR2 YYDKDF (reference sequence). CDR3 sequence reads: CATSRDQGGASGYTF. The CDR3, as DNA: TGTGCCACCAGCAGAGATCAAGGGGGGGCGTCTGGCTACACCTTC.